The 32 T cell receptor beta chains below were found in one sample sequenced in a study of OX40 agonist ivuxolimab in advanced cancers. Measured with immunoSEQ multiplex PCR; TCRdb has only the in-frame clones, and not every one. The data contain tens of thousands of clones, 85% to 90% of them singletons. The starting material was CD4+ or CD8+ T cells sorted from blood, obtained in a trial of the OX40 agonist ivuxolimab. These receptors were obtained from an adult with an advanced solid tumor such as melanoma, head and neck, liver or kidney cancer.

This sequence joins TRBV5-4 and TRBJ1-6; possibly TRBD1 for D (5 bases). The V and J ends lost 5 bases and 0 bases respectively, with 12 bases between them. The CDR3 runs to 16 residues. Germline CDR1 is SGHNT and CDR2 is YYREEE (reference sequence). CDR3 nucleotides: TGTGCCAGCAGTTCGGACACTCGCTCCTATAATTCACCCCTCCACTTT. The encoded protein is CASSSDTRSYNSPLHF.

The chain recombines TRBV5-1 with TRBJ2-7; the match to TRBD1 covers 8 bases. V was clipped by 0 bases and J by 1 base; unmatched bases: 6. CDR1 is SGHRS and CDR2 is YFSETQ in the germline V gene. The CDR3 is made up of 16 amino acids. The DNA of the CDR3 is TGCGCCAGCAGCTTGGGACAGGGGACCCTATCCTACGAGCAGTACTTC. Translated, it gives CASSLGQGTLSYEQYF.

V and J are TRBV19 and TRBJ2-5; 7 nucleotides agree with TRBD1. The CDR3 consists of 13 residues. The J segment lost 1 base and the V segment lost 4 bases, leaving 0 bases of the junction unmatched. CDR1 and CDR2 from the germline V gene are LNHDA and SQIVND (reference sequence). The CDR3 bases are TGTGCCAGTAGTAAGGGGGCCCAAGAGACCCAGTACTTC. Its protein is CASSKGAQETQYF.

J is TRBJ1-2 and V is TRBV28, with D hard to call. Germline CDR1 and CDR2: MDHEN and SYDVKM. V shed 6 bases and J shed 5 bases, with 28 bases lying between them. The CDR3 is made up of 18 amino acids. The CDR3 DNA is TGTGCCAGCAGGGGCCTCCGCGCCCCGACCCCTGTTTGGTATGGCTACACCTTC. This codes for CASRGLRAPTPVWYGYTF.

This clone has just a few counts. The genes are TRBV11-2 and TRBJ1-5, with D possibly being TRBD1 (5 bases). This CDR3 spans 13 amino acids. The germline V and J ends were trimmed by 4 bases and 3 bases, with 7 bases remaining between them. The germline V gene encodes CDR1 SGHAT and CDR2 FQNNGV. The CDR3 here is CASSSRDNQPQHF. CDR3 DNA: TGTGCCAGCAGCTCCAGGGACAATCAGCCCCAGCATTTT. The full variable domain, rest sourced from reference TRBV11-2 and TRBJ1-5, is EAGVAQSPRYKIIEKRQSVAFWCNPISGHATLYWYQQILGQGPKLLIQFQNNGVVDDSQLPKDRFSAERLKGVDSTLKIQPAKLEDSAVYLCASSSRDNQPQHFGDGTRLSIL.

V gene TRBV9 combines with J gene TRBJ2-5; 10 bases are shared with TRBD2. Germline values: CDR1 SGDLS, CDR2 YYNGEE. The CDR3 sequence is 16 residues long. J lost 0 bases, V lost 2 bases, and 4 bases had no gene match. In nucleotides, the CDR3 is TGTGCCAGCAGCGTGGGGACTAGCGCATACCAAGAGACCCAGTACTTC. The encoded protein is CASSVGTSAYQETQYF.

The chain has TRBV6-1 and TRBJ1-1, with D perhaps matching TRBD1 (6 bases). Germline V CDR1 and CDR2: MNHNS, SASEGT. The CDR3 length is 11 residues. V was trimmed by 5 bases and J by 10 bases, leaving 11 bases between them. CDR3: CASSPQGSAFF. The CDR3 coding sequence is TGTGCCAGCAGTCCACAGGGTTCAGCTTTCTTT.

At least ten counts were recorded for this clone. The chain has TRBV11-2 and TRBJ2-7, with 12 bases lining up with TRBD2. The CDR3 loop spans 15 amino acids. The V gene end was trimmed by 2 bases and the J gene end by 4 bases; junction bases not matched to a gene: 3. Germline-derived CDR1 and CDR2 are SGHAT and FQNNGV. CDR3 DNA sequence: TGTGCCAGCAGCTTACCGACTAGCGGGAGATACGAGCAGTACTTC. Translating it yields CASSLPTSGRYEQYF.

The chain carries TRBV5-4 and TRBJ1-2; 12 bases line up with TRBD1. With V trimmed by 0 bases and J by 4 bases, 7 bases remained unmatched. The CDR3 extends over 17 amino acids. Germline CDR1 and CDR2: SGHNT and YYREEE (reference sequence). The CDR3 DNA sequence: TGTGCCAGCAGCTTGGTGGGACAGGGGGCGCAAGGCTATGGCTACACCTTC. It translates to CASSLVGQGAQGYGYTF.

This CDR3 reads CASSQDRESSYEQYF. As DNA, the CDR3 is TGTGCCAGCAGCCAGGACAGGGAGAGCTCCTACGAGCAGTACTTC. This rearrangement joins TRBV7-3 to TRBJ2-7, with 8 bases that match TRBD1. After removal of 5 bases from V and 0 bases from J, the junction contained 6 bases not matched to a gene. This CDR3 region has 15 residues. Germline CDR1 SGHTA, CDR2 FQGTGA.

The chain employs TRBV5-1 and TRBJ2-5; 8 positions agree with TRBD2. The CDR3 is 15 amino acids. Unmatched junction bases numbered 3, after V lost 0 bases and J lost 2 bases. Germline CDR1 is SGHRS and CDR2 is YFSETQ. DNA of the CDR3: TGCGCCAGCAGCTTGGCGGGAGGGATTCAAGAGACCCAGTACTTC. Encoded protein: CASSLAGGIQETQYF. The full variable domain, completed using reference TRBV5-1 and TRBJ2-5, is KAGVTQTPRYLIKTRGQQVTLSCSPISGHRSVSWYQQTPGQGLQFLFEYFSETQRNKGNFPGRFSGRQFSNSRSEMNVSTLELGDSALYLCASSLAGGIQETQYFGPGTRLLVL.

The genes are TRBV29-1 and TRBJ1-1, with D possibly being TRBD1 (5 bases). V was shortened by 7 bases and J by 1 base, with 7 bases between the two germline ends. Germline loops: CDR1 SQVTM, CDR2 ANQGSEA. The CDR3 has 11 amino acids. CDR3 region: CSGGENTEAFF. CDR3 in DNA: TGCAGCGGGGGGGAGAACACTGAAGCTTTCTTT.

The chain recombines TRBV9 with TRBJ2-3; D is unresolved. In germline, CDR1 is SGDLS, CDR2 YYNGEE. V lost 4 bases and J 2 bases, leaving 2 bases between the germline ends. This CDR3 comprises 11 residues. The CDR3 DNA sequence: TGTGCCAGCAGCTTCACAGATACGCAGTATTTT. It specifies CASSFTDTQYF.

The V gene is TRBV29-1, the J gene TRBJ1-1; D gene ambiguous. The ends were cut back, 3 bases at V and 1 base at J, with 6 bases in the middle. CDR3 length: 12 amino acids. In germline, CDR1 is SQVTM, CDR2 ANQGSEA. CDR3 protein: CSVDQQNTEAFF. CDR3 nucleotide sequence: TGCAGCGTTGATCAACAGAACACTGAAGCTTTCTTT.

CDR3 protein: CASSTEQFLPQHF. The CDR3 nucleotides are TGTGCCAGCAGCACGGAACAGTTTCTGCCCCAGCATTTT. V gene TRBV7-9 combines with J gene TRBJ1-5; D gene ambiguous. V lost 5 bases and J 9 bases, leaving 14 bases between the germline ends. The germline gives CDR1 SEHNR, CDR2 FQNEAQ (reference sequence). The CDR3 extends over 13 amino acids.

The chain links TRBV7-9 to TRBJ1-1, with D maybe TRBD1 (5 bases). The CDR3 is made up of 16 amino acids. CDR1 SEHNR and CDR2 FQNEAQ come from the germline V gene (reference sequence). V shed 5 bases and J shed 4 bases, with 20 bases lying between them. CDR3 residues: CASSPRRRRGGTEAFF. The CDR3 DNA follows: TGTGCCAGCAGCCCCCGGAGAAGGAGGGGTGGCACTGAAGCTTTCTTT.

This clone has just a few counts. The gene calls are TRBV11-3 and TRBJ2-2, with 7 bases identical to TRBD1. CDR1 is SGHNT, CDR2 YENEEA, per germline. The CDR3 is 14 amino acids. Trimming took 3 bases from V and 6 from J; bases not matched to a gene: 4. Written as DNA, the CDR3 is TGTGCCAGCAGCTTCACAGGGGCTGCCGGGGAGCTGTTTTTT. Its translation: CASSFTGAAGELFF.

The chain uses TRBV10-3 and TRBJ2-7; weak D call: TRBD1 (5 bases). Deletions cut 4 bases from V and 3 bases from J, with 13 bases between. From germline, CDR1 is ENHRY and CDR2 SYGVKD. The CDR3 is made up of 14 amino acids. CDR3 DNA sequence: TGTGCCATCAGTGGACAGACCAAGGGCTACGAGCAGTACTTC. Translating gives CAISGQTKGYEQYF.

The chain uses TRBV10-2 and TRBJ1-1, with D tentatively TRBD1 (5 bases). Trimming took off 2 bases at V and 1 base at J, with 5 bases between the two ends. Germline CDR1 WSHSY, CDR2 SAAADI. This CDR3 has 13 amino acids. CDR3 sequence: CASSEGGNTEAFF. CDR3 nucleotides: TGCGCCAGCAGTGAGGGGGGGAACACTGAAGCTTTCTTT.

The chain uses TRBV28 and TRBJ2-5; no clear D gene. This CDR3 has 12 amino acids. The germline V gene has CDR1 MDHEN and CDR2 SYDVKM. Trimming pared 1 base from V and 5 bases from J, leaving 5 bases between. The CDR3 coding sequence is TGTGCCAGCAGTTTATATGAGGAGACCCAGTACTTC. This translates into CASSLYEETQYF.

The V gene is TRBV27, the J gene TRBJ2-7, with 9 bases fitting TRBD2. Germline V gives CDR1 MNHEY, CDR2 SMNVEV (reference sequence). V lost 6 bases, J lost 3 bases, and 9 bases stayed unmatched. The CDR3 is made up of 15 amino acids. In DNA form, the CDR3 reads TGTGCCAGCAGCCCTTTTTCTAGCGGGGTCTACGAGCAGTACTTC. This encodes CASSPFSSGVYEQYF.

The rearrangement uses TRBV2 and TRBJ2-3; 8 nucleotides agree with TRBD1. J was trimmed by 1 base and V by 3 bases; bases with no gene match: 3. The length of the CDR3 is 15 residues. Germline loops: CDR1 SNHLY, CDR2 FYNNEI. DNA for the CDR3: TGTGCCAGCAGTGAGTTGGGACAGGGCACAGATACGCAGTATTTT. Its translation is CASSELGQGTDTQYF.

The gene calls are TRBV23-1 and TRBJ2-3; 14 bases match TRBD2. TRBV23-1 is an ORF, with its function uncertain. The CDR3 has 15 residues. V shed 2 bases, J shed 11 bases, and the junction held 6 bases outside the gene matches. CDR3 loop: CASSQPGLAGVGQYF. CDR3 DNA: TGCGCCAGCAGTCAACCGGGACTAGCGGGGGTAGGGCAGTATTTT.

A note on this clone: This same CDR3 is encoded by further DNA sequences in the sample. CDR3 region: CASSLAQGYGYTF. CDR3 nucleotide sequence: TGCGCCAGCAGCTTGGCCCAGGGCTATGGCTACACCTTC. The rearrangement joins TRBV5-1 to TRBJ1-2, with a tentative D call TRBD1 (5 bases). The ends were cut back, 0 bases at V and 4 bases at J, with 7 bases in the middle. CDR1 and CDR2 from the germline V gene are SGHRS and YFSETQ. This CDR3 spans 13 amino acids.

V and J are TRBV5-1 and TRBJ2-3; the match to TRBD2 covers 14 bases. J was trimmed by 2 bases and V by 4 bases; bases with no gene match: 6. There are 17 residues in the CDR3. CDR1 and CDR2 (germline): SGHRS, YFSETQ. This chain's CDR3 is CASSPGLAGGFTDTQYF. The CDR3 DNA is TGCGCCAGCAGCCCAGGACTAGCGGGGGGCTTCACAGATACGCAGTATTTT.

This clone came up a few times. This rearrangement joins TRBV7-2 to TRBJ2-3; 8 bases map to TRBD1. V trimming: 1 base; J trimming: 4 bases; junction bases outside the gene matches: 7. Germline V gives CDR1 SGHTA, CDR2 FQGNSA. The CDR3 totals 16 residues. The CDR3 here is CASSLGQGARADTQYF. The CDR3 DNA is TGTGCCAGCAGCTTAGGGCAGGGGGCGCGGGCAGATACGCAGTATTTT.

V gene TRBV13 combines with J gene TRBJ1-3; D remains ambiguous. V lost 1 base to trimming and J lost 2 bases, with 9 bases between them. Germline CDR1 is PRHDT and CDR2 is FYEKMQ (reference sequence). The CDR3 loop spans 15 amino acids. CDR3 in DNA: TGTGCCAGCAGCTTAGTTTCCGGGACTGGAAACACCATATATTTT. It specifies CASSLVSGTGNTIYF. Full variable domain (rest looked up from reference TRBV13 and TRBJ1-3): AAGVIQSPRHLIKEKRETATLKCYPIPRHDTVYWYQQGPGQDPQFLISFYEKMQSDKGSIPDRFSAQQFSDYHSELNMSSLELGDSALYFCASSLVSGTGNTIYFGEGSWLTVV.

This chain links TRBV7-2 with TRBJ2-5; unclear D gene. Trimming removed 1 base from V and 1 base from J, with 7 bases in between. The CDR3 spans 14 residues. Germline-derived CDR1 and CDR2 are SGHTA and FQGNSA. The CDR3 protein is CASSLVSGQETQYF. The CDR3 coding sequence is TGTGCCAGCAGCTTAGTGTCTGGCCAAGAGACCCAGTACTTC.

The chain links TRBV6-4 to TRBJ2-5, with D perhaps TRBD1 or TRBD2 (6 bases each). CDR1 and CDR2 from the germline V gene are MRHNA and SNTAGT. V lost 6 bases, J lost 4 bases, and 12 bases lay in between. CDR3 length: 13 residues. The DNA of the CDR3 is TGTGCCAGCAGCAGACAGGAGGGAGAGACCCAGTACTTC. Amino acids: CASSRQEGETQYF.

CDR3 nucleotides: TGTGCCAGCAGCTCCAGCGGGGGGGGTATCTATGAGCAGTTCTTC. As protein: CASSSSGGGIYEQFF. The chain uses TRBV11-3 and TRBJ2-1; 10 nucleotides match TRBD2. The J segment lost 8 bases and the V segment lost 4 bases, leaving 8 bases of the junction unmatched. Per the germline V gene, CDR1 is SGHNT and CDR2 is YENEEA. The CDR3 is made up of 15 amino acids.

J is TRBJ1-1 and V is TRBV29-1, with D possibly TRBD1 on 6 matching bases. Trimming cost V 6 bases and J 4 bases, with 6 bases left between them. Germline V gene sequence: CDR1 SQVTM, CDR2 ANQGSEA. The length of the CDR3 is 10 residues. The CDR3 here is CSVRGTEAFF. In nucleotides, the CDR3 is TGCAGCGTCAGGGGCACTGAAGCTTTCTTT.

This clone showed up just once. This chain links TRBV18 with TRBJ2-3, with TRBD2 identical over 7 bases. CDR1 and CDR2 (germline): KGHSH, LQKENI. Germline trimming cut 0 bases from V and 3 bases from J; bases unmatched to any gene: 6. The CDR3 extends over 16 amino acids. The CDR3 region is CASSPPTRGNTDTQYF. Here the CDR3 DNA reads TGTGCCAGCTCACCACCGACGCGGGGGAATACAGATACGCAGTATTTT.